This TCR beta chain was sequenced during a study of cytomegalovirus exposure and HLA in healthy donors. The V and J ends lost 0 bases and 2 bases, in that order; junction bases with no gene match: 9. CDR3 length: 18 residues. From germline, CDR1 is SEHNR and CDR2 FQNEAQ (reference sequence). Sequencing used immunoSEQ multiplex PCR; TCRdb keeps in-frame clones, though not all of them. The table lists some 140,000 clones, 70% to 90% of them singletons. This chain uses TRBV7-9 with TRBJ2-3; 9 bases are a match to TRBD2. Sequencing was done on a sample of PBMCs. The TCR was taken from a human donor in good health. CDR3 sequence: CASSLALTLAGPTDTQYF. The DNA for the CDR3 is TGTGCCAGCAGCTTAGCGCTCACACTAGCGGGCCCCACAGATACGCAGTATTTT.